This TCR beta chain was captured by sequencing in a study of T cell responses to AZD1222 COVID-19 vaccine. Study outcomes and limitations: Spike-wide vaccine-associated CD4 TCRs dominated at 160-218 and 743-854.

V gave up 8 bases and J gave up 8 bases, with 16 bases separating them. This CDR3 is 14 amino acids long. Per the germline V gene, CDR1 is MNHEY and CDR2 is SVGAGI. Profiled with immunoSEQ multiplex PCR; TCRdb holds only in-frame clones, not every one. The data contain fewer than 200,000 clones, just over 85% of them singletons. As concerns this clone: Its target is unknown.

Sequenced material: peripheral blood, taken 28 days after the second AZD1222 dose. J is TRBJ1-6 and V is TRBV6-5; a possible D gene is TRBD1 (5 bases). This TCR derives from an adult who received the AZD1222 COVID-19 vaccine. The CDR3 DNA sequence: TGTGCCAGCGGTCTCGGGGGTTCGGATTCACCCCTCCACTTT. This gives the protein CASGLGGSDSPLHF.